The entry that follows covers one TCR beta chain sequence. The target antigen is unknown. Sequenced by immunoSEQ multiplex PCR; TCRdb stores in-frame clones only, minus some. The table shows around 58,000 clones, with around 80% occurring only once. This sample stems from a study of T cell responses to AZD1222 COVID-19 vaccine. Study-wide points: Repertoire sampling was restricted to post-peak T cell response timepoints.

This material consisted of peripheral blood, taken on day 0 of AZD1222 vaccination. The TCR was taken from an adult in good health.

The CDR3 region is CASSSSGAQFYEQYF. The CDR3 DNA reads as TGTGCCAGCAGCTCCAGCGGGGCCCAATTCTACGAGCAGTACTTC. V and J are TRBV7-9 and TRBJ2-7, with 7 bases that match TRBD2. This CDR3 is 15 amino acids long. The J segment lost 3 bases and the V segment lost 4 bases, leaving 9 bases of the junction unmatched. Germline V CDR1 and CDR2: SEHNR, FQNEAQ (reference sequence).